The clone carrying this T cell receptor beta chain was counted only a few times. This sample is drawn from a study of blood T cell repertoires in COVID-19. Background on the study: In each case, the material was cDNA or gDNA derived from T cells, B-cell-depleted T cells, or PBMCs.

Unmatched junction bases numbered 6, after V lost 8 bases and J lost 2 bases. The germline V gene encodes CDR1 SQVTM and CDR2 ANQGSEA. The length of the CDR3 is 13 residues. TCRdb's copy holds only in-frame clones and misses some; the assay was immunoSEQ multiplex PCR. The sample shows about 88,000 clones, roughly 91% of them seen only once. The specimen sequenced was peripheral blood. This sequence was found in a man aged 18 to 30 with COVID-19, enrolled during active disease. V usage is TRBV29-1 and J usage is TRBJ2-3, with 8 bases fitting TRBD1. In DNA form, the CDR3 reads TGCAGCACTGGACAGGGCCTCACAGATACGCAGTATTTT. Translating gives CSTGQGLTDTQYF.